These 2 T cell receptor beta chains share one sample of origin, sequenced in a study of T cells after yellow fever vaccination. TCRdb reanalysed the 5' RACE reads using MiXCR and keeps one entry per CDR3 protein. Here the sample spans about 99,000 distinct CDR3 sequences, around 5.5% being singletons. The starting material was CD8+ T cells sorted from PBMCs, obtained 10 days after the yellow fever booster vaccination. The receptors originated from a man between 18 and 29 years old who received the YFV17D yellow fever vaccine.

This chain's CDR3 is CATSRVGTAYQETQYF. CDR3 nucleotides: TGTGCCACCAGCAGAGTCGGGACAGCGTACCAAGAGACCCAGTACTTC. The rearrangement uses TRBV15 and TRBJ2-5, with 7 nucleotides matching TRBD1. CDR1 is LNHNV and CDR2 is YYDKDF in the germline V gene (reference sequence). Trimming took 1 base from V and 0 from J; bases not matched to a gene: 5. The CDR3 length is 16 residues. Complete variable domain (other parts from reference TRBV15 and TRBJ2-5): DAMVIQNPRYQVTQFGKPVTLSCSQTLNHNVMYWYQQKSSQAPKLLFHYYDKDFNNEADTPDNFQSRRPNTSFCFLDIRSPGLGDTAMYLCATSRVGTAYQETQYFGPGTRLLVL.

This clonotype was found many times. The chain combines TRBV6-5 with TRBJ2-5; the match to TRBD2 covers 7 bases. V was pared by 8 bases and J by 2 bases, with 11 bases of the junction left unmatched. The CDR3 has 15 amino acids. Per germline, CDR1 MNHEY and CDR2 SVGAGI. The CDR3 region is CASETLLGGQETQYF. In DNA, the CDR3 is TGTGCCAGCGAGACCTTACTCGGGGGGCAAGAGACCCAGTACTTC.